This T cell receptor beta chain derives from a study of beta chain features in type 1 diabetes. General study findings and limits: Lower insertion and higher deletion counts appeared at VDJ junctions in type 1 diabetes patients. Among all four CD4+ subsets, Type 1 diabetes patients had TCRB CDR3s that were moderately but significantly shorter.

TCRB transcripts that were expressed got sequenced, as all of the isolated RNA had been reverse transcribed. Only in-frame clones appear in the TCRdb table, and some are missing; sequencing was by immunoSEQ multiplex PCR. The table shows around 710,000 clones, with roughly 12% occurring only once. Comments on this clone: No antigen is known for it.

CDR1 and CDR2 from the germline V gene are MGHDK and SYGVNS. The junction had 7 bases not matched to a gene; V was cut back by 7 bases and J by 6 bases. CDR3 length: 13 amino acids. The sequenced sample consisted of naive CD4+ T cells from blood. This receptor was obtained from a man aged 25 to 40 with type 1 diabetes. The V call is TRBV25-1, the J call TRBJ1-2; TRBD1 aligns across 8 bases. DNA of the CDR3: TGTGCCAGCACTATGGACAGGGCGGATGGCTACACCTTC. Residues: CASTMDRADGYTF.